Following are 8 T cell receptor beta chains from one sample sequenced in a study of T cell changes during pregnancy in multiple sclerosis. Data came from immunoSEQ multiplex PCR; TCRdb stores just in-frame clones and leaves some out. The table lists around 72,000 clones, about nine tenths of them singletons. Here the sequenced sample was CD4+ T cells from peripheral blood mononuclear cells, taken before pregnancy. Receptors were obtained from a female donor with multiple sclerosis, enrolled in a pregnancy study.

V usage is TRBV18 and J usage is TRBJ1-1; D is uncertain. The V end was cut by 2 bases, the J end by 2 bases, with 6 bases between. Per the germline V gene, CDR1 is KGHSH and CDR2 is LQKENI. The CDR3 runs 13 residues. As DNA, the CDR3 is TGTGCCAGCTCACCAAAATCTAACACTGAAGCTTTCTTT. Protein sequence: CASSPKSNTEAFF.

This sequence joins TRBV2 and TRBJ2-3; 8 bases are a match to TRBD2. The V and J ends lost 4 bases and 1 base, in that order; junction bases with no gene match: 7. The CDR3 sequence is 16 residues long. Germline loops: CDR1 SNHLY, CDR2 FYNNEI. CDR3 DNA sequence: TGTGCCAGCAGTGGTTTCGGGGGGGGCCGCACAGATACGCAGTATTTT. It is translated as CASSGFGGGRTDTQYF.

The J gene is TRBJ1-6, the V gene TRBV4-3, with D hard to call. The length of the CDR3 is 15 residues. In germline, CDR1 is LGHNA, CDR2 YSLEER. V lost 0 bases to trimming and J lost 5 bases, with 8 bases between them. This CDR3 reads CASSQEPRDNSPLHF. In DNA form, the CDR3 reads TGCGCCAGCAGCCAAGAGCCCCGAGATAATTCACCCCTCCACTTT.

This clone appeared once. The chain joins TRBV4-1 to TRBJ1-1; D remains unclear. V was cut by 4 bases and J by 13 bases, with 25 bases left in between. Per the germline V gene, CDR1 is MGHRA and CDR2 is YSYEKL. CDR3 size: 15 residues. CDR3: CASSRITGGPSLVFF. DNA for the CDR3: TGCGCCAGCAGCCGTATTACCGGAGGGCCTAGTTTGGTTTTCTTT.

This chain's CDR3 is CASSLGSGRWSYNEQFF. The CDR3 DNA reads as TGCGCCAGCAGCCTAGGTAGCGGGAGGTGGTCCTACAATGAGCAGTTCTTC. The J gene is TRBJ2-1, the V gene TRBV5-1; 10 bases are shared with TRBD2. There are 17 residues in the CDR3. CDR1 SGHRS and CDR2 YFSETQ come from the germline V gene. Trimming cost V 4 bases and J 1 base; bases outside gene matches: 8.

The genes are TRBV9 and TRBJ1-6; no firm D call. Trimming left V 3 bases short and J 6 bases short, with 7 bases between. Germline-derived CDR1 and CDR2 are SGDLS and YYNGEE. CDR3 length: 13 amino acids. CDR3 nucleotides: TGTGCCAGCAGCGGGCAGGTTAATTCACCCCTCCACTTT. The encoded protein is CASSGQVNSPLHF.

The chain combines TRBV6-1 with TRBJ1-4; 11 positions match TRBD1. V was clipped by 1 base and J by 8 bases; unmatched bases: 0. Germline V gene lookup returns CDR1 MNHNS and CDR2 SASEGT. This CDR3 spans 14 amino acids. Here the CDR3 reads CASSEGTGGEKLFF. CDR3 bases: TGTGCCAGCAGTGAAGGGACAGGGGGCGAAAAACTGTTTTTT.

This clone showed up just once. The CDR3 is CASIQTGTEAFF. Written as DNA, the CDR3 is TGTGCCAGCATCCAAACGGGGACTGAAGCTTTCTTT. V gene TRBV7-9 combines with J gene TRBJ1-1, with D unclear. This CDR3 is 12 amino acids long. V lost 7 bases, J lost 5 bases, and 11 bases lay in between. CDR1 is SEHNR, CDR2 FQNEAQ, per germline (reference sequence).